This T cell receptor (beta chain) comes out of a study of chronic HIV infection and antiretroviral therapy. A few counts support this clonotype. TCRdb passed the 5' RACE reads through MiXCR, listing each CDR3 protein once. Of under 55,000 distinct CDR3 sequences in the sample, roughly 19% are singletons; the top ten hold approximately 2.8%. The V end was cut by 6 bases, the J end by 2 bases, with 12 bases between. Germline assignment: CDR1 ENHRY and CDR2 SYGVKD. This CDR3 is 14 amino acids long. The genes are TRBV10-3 and TRBJ2-3, with no clear D. The sample was peripheral blood. The clonotype originates from an adult who had HIV and had not received antiretroviral therapy, or was an uninfected healthy control (not recorded which). The CDR3 loop is CAIRRTTNTDTQYF. For the CDR3, the DNA is TGTGCCATCAGACGAACAACCAACACAGATACGCAGTATTTT.